What follows are 8 T cell receptor beta chains derived from one specimen sequenced in a study of control samples from healthy donors and cancer patients. Libraries were prepared by immunoSEQ multiplex PCR; TCRdb keeps only in-frame clonotypes and omits some of them. Of 60,000 to 100,000 clones in the sample, approximately 90% were seen once. The specimen sequenced was blood. These receptor sequences come from a man aged 50-60 years in good health.

This chain links TRBV7-2 with TRBJ1-1, with D possibly being TRBD1 (6 bases). This CDR3 comprises 13 residues. CDR1 is SGHTA, CDR2 FQGNSA, per germline. V lost 3 bases to trimming and J lost 11 bases, with 16 bases between them. The CDR3 protein is CASSLDSGSSAFF. The CDR3 nucleotides read TGTGCCAGCAGCTTGGACAGTGGTTCATCCGCTTTCTTT.

The chain couples TRBV7-9 to TRBJ1-6, with a weak D call TRBD1 (6 bases). The CDR3 consists of 12 residues. V lost 4 bases to trimming and J lost 14 bases, with 12 bases between them. Germline CDR1 SEHNR, CDR2 FQNEAQ (reference sequence). Here the CDR3 DNA reads TGTGCCAGCAGCTGGGACAAATCTGCCCTCCACTTT. Amino acid sequence: CASSWDKSALHF.

V usage is TRBV6-5 and J usage is TRBJ1-6; weak D call: TRBD1 (5 bases). The length of the CDR3 is 14 residues. CDR1 and CDR2 from the germline V gene are MNHEY and SVGAGI. V lost 0 bases, J lost 8 bases, and 8 bases lay in between. The CDR3 nucleotides are TGTGCCAGCAGTTACTCGCTGGGGGATTCACCCCTCCACTTT. Translation gives CASSYSLGDSPLHF.

This chain links TRBV6-1 with TRBJ2-7, with 7 bases that match TRBD2. The germline CDR1 and CDR2 sequences are MNHNS and SASEGT. The CDR3 is 16 residues long. With 2 bases clipped from V and 3 bases from J, the junction kept 10 bases outside the gene matches. The CDR3 DNA is TGTGCCAGCAGTGAATTTCAGCGCGGGGGTTTCTACGAGCAGTACTTC. This translates into CASSEFQRGGFYEQYF.

The V and J genes are TRBV5-1 and TRBJ2-3; TRBD2 is a possible D gene (5 bases). The germline V gene encodes CDR1 SGHRS and CDR2 YFSETQ. This CDR3 comprises 15 residues. V gave up 5 bases and J gave up 2 bases, with 15 bases separating them. The CDR3 protein is CASRAGVLTTDTQYF. For the CDR3, the DNA is TGCGCCAGCAGAGCCGGGGTCCTTACCACAGATACGCAGTATTTT.

V is TRBV3-1 (or the pseudogene TRBV3-2) and J is TRBJ1-1; TRBD1 matches at 7 bases. The CDR3 totals 13 residues. Germline trimming cut 4 bases from V and 4 bases from J; bases unmatched to any gene: 3. The germline CDR1 and CDR2 sequences are LGHDT and YNNKEL (reference sequence). This CDR3 reads CASSLRGGTEAFF. CDR3 bases: TGTGCCAGCAGCCTCAGGGGGGGCACTGAAGCTTTCTTT.

The V gene is TRBV11-1, the J gene TRBJ2-3; possibly TRBD1 for D (6 bases). Germline-derived CDR1 and CDR2 are SGHAT and FQDESV (reference sequence). The ends were cut back, 0 bases at V and 1 base at J, with 14 bases in the middle. There are 17 residues in the CDR3. In nucleotides, the CDR3 is TGTGCCAGCAGCTTAGCGAGGGGGACCCTCGGCACAGATACGCAGTATTTT. It translates to CASSLARGTLGTDTQYF.

Comments on this clone: The sample contains more than one DNA sequence encoding this CDR3. V usage is TRBV5-1 and J usage is TRBJ2-3; D is unclear. The CDR3 runs to 11 residues. Germline CDR1 SGHRS, CDR2 YFSETQ. Trimming pared 4 bases from V and 2 bases from J, leaving 2 bases between. CDR3 protein: CASSLTDTQYF. CDR3 nucleotides: TGCGCCAGCAGCCTCACAGATACGCAGTATTTT.